This T cell receptor (beta chain) was profiled in a study of human T cells and chemical hapten exposure. Whole-study context: Small volume differences among pooled libraries mainly caused per-sample TCR yield variation.

The CDR3 spans 15 residues. V lost 3 bases and J lost 4, with 14 bases in between. CDR1 and CDR2 from the germline V gene are SEHNR and FQNEAQ (reference sequence). Indicated time point: patch test 1, 2 weeks after DPC sensitization. Indicated treatment: therapeutic diphenylcyclopropenone sensitization with weekly scalp DPC. Total RNA was isolated from unfractionated whole blood. Within the library, unique molecular identifiers were attached to each individual cDNA molecule. TCRdb re-analysed the RACE reads in MiXCR, keeping a single row per CDR3 protein. Counted here are 150,000 to 200,000 distinct CDR3 sequences, about 14% occurring once; the ten biggest clones make up 1.7%.

Sequenced here: whole blood, sampled in connection with sensitization to the hapten diphenylcyclopropenone (DPC). This TCR was sampled from a woman aged 30 to 39 with alopecia areata. Some clones in this sample may be carry-over from other donors' samples. The rearrangement joins TRBV7-9 to TRBJ2-3; maybe TRBD2 (5 bases). The CDR3 loop is CASSFRPGLPDTQYF. CDR3 nucleotides: TGTGCCAGCAGCTTCAGACCCGGACTTCCAGATACGCAGTATTTT.